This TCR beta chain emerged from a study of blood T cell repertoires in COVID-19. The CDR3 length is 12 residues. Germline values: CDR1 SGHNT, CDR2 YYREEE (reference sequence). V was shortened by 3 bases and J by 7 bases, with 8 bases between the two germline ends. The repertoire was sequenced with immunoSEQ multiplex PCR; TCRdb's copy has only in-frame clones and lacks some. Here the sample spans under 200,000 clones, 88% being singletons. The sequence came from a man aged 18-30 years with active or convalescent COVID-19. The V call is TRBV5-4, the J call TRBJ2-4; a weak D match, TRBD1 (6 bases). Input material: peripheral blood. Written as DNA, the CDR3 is TGTGCCAGCAGCTCGAGGGGGAACATTCAGTACTTC. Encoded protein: CASSSRGNIQYF.